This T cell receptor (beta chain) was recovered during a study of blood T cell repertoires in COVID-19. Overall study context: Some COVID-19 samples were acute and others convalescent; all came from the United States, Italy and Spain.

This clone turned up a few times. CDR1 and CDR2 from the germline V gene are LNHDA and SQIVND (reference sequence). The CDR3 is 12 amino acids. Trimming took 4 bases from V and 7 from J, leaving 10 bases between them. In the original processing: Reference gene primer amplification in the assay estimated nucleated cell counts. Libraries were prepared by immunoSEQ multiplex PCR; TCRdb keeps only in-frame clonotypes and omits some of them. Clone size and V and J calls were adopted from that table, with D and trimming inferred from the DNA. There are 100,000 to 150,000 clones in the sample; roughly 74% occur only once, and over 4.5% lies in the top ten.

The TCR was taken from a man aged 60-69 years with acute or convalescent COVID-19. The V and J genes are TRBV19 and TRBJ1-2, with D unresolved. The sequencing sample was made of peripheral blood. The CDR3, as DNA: TGTGCCAGTAGTAACCATATGAGTGGCTACACCTTC. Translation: CASSNHMSGYTF.